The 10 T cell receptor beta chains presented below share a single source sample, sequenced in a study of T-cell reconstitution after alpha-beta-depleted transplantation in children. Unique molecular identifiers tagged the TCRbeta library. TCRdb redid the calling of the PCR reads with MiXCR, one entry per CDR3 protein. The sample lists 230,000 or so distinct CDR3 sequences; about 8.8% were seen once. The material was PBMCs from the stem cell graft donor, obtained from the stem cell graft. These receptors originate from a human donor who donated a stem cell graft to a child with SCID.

For the CDR3, the DNA is TGTGCCAGCTCCGAGCAGGGGGCAGAGACCCAGTACTTC. Amino acid sequence: CASSEQGAETQYF. The V gene is TRBV3-1, the J gene TRBJ2-5; 8 bases line up with TRBD1. V dropped 8 bases and J dropped 4; count of bases not matched to a gene: 6. Germline values: CDR1 LGHDT, CDR2 YNNKEL (reference sequence). The CDR3 extends over 13 amino acids.

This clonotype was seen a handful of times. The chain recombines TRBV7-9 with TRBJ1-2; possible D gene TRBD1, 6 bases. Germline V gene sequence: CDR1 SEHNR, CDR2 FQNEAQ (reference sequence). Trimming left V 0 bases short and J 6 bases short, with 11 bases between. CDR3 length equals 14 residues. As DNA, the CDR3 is TGTGCCAGCAGCTTAGCAGAGGGGGTTCATGGCTACACCTTC. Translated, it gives CASSLAEGVHGYTF.

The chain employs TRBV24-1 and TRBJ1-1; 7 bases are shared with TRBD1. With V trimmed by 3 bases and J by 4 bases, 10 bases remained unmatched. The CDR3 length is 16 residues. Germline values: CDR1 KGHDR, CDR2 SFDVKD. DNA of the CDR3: TGTGCCACCAGTGATCCTCAACAGGGGAACCCCACTGAAGCTTTCTTT. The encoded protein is CATSDPQQGNPTEAFF.

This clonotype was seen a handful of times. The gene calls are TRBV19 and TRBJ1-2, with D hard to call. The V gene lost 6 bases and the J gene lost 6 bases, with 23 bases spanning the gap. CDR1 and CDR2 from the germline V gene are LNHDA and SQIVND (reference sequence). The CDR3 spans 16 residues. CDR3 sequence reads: CASRMVDVGGGDGYTF. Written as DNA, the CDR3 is TGTGCCAGTAGGATGGTGGACGTTGGAGGCGGTGATGGCTACACCTTC.

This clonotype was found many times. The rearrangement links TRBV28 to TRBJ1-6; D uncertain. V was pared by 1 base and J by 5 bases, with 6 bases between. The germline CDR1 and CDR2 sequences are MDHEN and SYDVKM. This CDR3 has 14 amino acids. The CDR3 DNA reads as TGTGCCAGCAGTTTATTACAGAATAATTCACCCCTCCACTTT. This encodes CASSLLQNNSPLHF.

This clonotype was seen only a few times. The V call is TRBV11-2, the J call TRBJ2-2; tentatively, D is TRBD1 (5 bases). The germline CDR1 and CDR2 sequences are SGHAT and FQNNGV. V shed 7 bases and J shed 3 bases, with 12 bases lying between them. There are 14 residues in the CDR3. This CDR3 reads CASIIGAHTGELFF. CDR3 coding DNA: TGTGCCAGCATCATAGGGGCCCACACCGGGGAGCTGTTTTTT.

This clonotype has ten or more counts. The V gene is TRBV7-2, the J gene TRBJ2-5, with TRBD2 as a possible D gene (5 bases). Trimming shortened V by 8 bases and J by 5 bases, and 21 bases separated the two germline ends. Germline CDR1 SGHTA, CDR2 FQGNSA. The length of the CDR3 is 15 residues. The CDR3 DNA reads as TGTGCCAGCCGCCCCCCCGGGGTCCAAGGGGAGACCCAGTACTTC. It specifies CASRPPGVQGETQYF.

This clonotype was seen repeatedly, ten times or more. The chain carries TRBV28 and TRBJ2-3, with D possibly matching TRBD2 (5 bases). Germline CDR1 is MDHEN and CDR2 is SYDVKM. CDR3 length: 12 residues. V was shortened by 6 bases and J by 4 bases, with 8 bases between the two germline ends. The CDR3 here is CASRYSADTQYF. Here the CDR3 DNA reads TGTGCCAGCAGGTATAGCGCAGATACGCAGTATTTT.

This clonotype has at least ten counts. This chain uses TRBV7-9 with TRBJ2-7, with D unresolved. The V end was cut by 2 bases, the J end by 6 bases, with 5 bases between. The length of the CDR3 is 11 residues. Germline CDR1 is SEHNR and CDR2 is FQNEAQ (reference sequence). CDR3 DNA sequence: TGTGCCAGCAGCTTACTCTCCGAGCAGTACTTC. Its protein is CASSLLSEQYF. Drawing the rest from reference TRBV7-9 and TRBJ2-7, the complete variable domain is DTGVSQNPRHKITKRGQNVTFRCDPISEHNRLYWYRQTLGQGPEFLTYFQNEAQLEKSRLLSDRFSAERPKGSFSTLEIQRTEQGDSAMYLCASSLLSEQYFGPGTRLTVT.

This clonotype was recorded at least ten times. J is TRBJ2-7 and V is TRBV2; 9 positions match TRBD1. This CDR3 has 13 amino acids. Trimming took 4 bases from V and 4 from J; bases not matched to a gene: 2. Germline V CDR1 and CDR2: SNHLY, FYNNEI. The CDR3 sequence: CASSGGQGYEQYF. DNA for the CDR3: TGTGCCAGCAGTGGGGGACAGGGATACGAGCAGTACTTC.